This T cell receptor (beta chain) appears in the sequencing data of a study of blood T cell repertoires in COVID-19. Study-wide context: COVID-19 samples collected from the United States, Italy and Spain covered acute and convalescent phases.

Per germline, CDR1 SEHNR and CDR2 FQNEAQ (reference sequence). V lost 5 bases to trimming and J lost 14 bases, with 10 bases between them. The CDR3 runs to 11 residues. Method: immunoSEQ multiplex PCR; TCRdb's copy keeps in-frame clones and lacks some. The data hold 150,000 to 200,000 clones, with 83% observed a single time. Enrolled during active infection, Seattle patients were then followed longitudinally. The clonotype originates from a woman aged 70 to 79 with COVID-19, enrolled during active disease. The V gene is TRBV7-9, the J gene TRBJ1-6; D is ambiguous. Sequenced: peripheral blood. DNA for the CDR3: TGTGCCAGCAGCCCGGAGGATGCCCTCCACTTT. Its translation is CASSPEDALHF.